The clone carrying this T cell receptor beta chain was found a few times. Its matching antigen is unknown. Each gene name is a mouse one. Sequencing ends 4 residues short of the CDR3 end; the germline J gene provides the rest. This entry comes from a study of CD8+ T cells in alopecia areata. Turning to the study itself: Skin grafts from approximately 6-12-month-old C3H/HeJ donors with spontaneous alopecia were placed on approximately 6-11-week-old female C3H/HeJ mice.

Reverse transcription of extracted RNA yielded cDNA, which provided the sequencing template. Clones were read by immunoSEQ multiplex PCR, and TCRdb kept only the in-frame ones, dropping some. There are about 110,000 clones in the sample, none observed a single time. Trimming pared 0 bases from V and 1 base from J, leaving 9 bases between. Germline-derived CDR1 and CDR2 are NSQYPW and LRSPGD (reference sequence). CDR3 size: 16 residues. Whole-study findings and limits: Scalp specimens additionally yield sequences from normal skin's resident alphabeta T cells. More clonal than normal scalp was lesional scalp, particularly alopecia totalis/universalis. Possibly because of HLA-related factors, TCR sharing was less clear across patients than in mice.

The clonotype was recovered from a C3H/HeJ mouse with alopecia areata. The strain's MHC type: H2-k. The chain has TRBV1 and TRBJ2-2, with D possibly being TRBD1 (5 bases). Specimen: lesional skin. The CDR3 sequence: CTCSAERRENTGQLYF. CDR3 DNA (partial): TGCACCTGCAGTGCAGAGCGCAGGGAAAACACCGGG.